Sequencing of this T cell receptor (beta chain) was carried out in a study of beta chain features in type 1 diabetes. Study-wide findings and caveats: Patients with type 1 diabetes showed fewer VDJ junction insertions and more deletions. The cDNA sequencing approach could over-represent high-TCR-expressing cells. Among patients with Type 1 diabetes, TCRB CDR3s were moderately but significantly shorter in every one of the four CD4+ subsets.

Germline assignment: CDR1 SGHRS and CDR2 YFSETQ. CDR3 length: 13 amino acids. Trimming removed 1 base from V and 4 bases from J; junction bases left unmatched: 0. Sequenced material consisted of expressed TCRB transcripts (all of the isolated RNA was reverse transcribed). There were several million reads on average in the naive, central memory and regulatory T cell samples. The repertoire was sequenced with immunoSEQ multiplex PCR; TCRdb's copy has only in-frame clones and lacks some. The sample holds 250,000 to 350,000 clones, about 15% seen once. Of note for this clone: Its target is unknown. Other DNA sequences of this sample code for an identical CDR3.

Researchers reported sorting CD4+ naive, central memory, regulatory and stem cell-like memory cells via CD45RO/CCR7/CD25/CD127/CD95/CD27. Sequenced input: naive CD4+ T cells from blood. This sequence was found in a man aged 18 to 30 with type 1 diabetes. V and J are TRBV5-1 and TRBJ2-3; 7 bases line up with TRBD1. The DNA for the CDR3 is TGCGCCAGCAGCTTGACAGGGGCAGATACGCAGTATTTT. It is translated as CASSLTGADTQYF.